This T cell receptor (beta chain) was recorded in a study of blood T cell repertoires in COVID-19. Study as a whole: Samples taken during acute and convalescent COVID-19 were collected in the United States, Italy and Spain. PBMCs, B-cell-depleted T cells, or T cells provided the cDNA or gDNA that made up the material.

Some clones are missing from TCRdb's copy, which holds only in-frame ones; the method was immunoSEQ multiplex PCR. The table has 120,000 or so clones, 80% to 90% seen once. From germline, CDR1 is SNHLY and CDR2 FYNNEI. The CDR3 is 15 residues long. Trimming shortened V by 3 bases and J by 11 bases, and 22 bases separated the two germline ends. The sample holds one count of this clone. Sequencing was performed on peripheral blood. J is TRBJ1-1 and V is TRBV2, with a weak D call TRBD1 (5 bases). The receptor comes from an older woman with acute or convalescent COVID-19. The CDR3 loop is CASSDLRGGTAGAFF. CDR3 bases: TGTGCCAGCAGTGATTTGAGGGGAGGCACGGCAGGGGCTTTCTTT.